This TCR beta chain was recorded in a study of glioma-infiltrating T cells. Overall study findings and caveats: Tissue-blood divergence was below expectation in non-neoplastic patients, above in gliomas. CDR3 overlap between tissue and blood was very small.

Using RNA template, CDR3s of TCR alpha and beta were amplified with iRepertoire arm-PCR. TCRdb passed the multiplex PCR reads through MiXCR, listing each CDR3 protein once. The sample holds more than 95,000 distinct CDR3 sequences, roughly 25% seen once. This clonotype came up many times. What it binds is not known. This CDR3 has 14 amino acids. CDR1 SGHTA and CDR2 FQGNSA come from the germline V gene. Trimming cost V 3 bases and J 4 bases, with 13 bases left between them. The genes are TRBV7-2 and TRBJ2-7; D possibly corresponds to TRBD2 (6 bases). Sequenced input: glioma tissue, nonneoplastic brain tissue, or PBMCs (not recorded which). This receptor was obtained from a human donor with low-grade glioma or glioblastoma, undergoing nonglioma brain surgery, or in good health (not recorded which). In DNA, the CDR3 is TGTGCCAGCAGCTTGGGCGGGAATAGATACGAGCAGTACTTC. Translation: CASSLGGNRYEQYF.